This is a list of T cell receptor beta chains from one sample in a study of CD8 T cells in Susac syndrome. TCRdb re-derived calls from the immunoSEQ multiplex PCR reads in MiXCR, one entry per CDR3 protein. The repertoire holds 150,000 to 190,000 distinct CDR3 sequences, with about 94% as singletons. The sequenced sample consisted of CD8+ T cells from PBMCs. The source is a human donor with multiple sclerosis. Each CDR3 is given with its conserved first and last residue. D genes are given only for firm matches. Clone size appears in some rows only: once, few, many, or a class for an expanded clone.

17,TRBV9,TRBJ2-7,.,.,CASSSTSGGTGNYEQYF,TGTGCCAGCAGCTCCACGAGCGGGGGGACAGGGAACTACGAGCAGTACTTC
12,TRBV27,TRBJ2-3,.,few,CASSLPPDTQYF,TGTGCCAGCAGTCTCCCCCCCGATACGCAGTATTTT
14,TRBV30,TRBJ1-5,.,once,CAWSADGLNQPQHF,TGTGCCTGGAGTGCGGACGGCCTCAATCAGCCCCAGCATTTT
14,TRBV20-1,TRBJ2-7,TRBD2,.,CSARKAGAPYEQYF,TGCAGTGCAAGGAAGGCGGGAGCCCCCTACGAGCAGTACTTC
14,TRBV27,TRBJ2-7,TRBD1,.,CASRELGQGYEQYF,TGTGCCAGCAGGGAATTGGGACAGGGATACGAGCAGTACTTC
15,TRBV9,TRBJ1-1,.,.,CASSVGQVMNTEAFF,TGTGCCAGCAGCGTAGGACAGGTCATGAACACTGAAGCTTTCTTT
14,TRBV13,TRBJ2-7,.,.,CASSLGYGSYEQYF,TGTGCCAGCAGCTTAGGGTACGGAAGCTACGAGCAGTACTTC
12,TRBV30,TRBJ1-2,.,.,CAWSRRGRGYTF,TGTGCCTGGAGTAGGAGGGGAAGGGGCTACACCTTC
15,TRBV4-1,TRBJ1-1,TRBD1,.,CASSQDNRGGTEAFF,TGCGCCAGCAGCCAAGACAACAGGGGGGGAACTGAAGCTTTCTTT
12,TRBV30,TRBJ2-7,.,.,CAWSVDGEDQYF,TGTGCCTGGAGTGTCGATGGGGAGGACCAGTACTTC
16,TRBV13,TRBJ1-6,TRBD1,.,CASSLGPGRGSSPLHF,TGTGCCAGCAGCTTAGGCCCGGGCAGGGGGTCCTCACCCCTCCACTTT
13,TRBV5-6,TRBJ2-2,.,.,CASEGEVTGELFF,TGTGCCAGTGAGGGGGAGGTCACCGGGGAGCTGTTTTTT
15,TRBV12-3/TRBV12-4,TRBJ2-1,TRBD2,.,CASSPGRGGSNEQFF,TGTGCCAGCAGCCCCGGGCGGGGGGGCAGTAATGAGCAGTTCTTC
13,TRBV2,TRBJ2-5,TRBD2,.,CATRGGGAGPQYF,TGTGCCACAAGGGGCGGGGGAGCGGGGCCCCAGTACTTC